The 19 T cell receptor beta chains given below trace back to one sample, sequenced in a study of monozygotic twins with inflammatory bowel disease. After re-calling the 5' RACE reads, TCRdb lists one entry per CDR3 protein, DNA absent. The repertoire shows more than 350,000 distinct CDR3 sequences; the top ten hold roughly 2.3%. The sample comprised blood. The receptors were gathered from a human donor with ulcerative colitis or Crohn's disease, or a healthy co-twin of an affected twin (not recorded which).

The J gene is TRBJ1-1, the V gene TRBV5-1; the D gene TCRdb calls, TRBD1, cannot be checked with no DNA. The CDR3 consists of 15 residues. Germline CDR1 SGHRS, CDR2 YFSETQ. The chain's CDR3 is CASSLQMGPNTEAFF.

J is TRBJ2-7 and V is TRBV6-2 or TRBV6-3; TCRdb designates TRBD2, a call that cannot be tested without DNA. This CDR3 comprises 16 residues. The germline V gene has CDR1 MNHEY and CDR2 SVGEGT. CDR3 sequence: CASSYFGGKISYEQYF.

The rearrangement links TRBV9 to TRBJ2-3; TCRdb picks TRBD2, but there is no DNA to check that call. The CDR3 has 16 residues. CDR1 is SGDLS, CDR2 YYNGEE, per germline. CDR3 in amino acids: CASSESVAGVTDTQYF.

The chain joins TRBV9 to TRBJ1-1; TCRdb reports TRBD1, a call that lacks DNA to check it against. This CDR3 is 15 amino acids long. The germline V gene encodes CDR1 SGDLS and CDR2 YYNGEE. The CDR3 sequence is CASSPPGNLNTEAFF. The variable domain in full, with the rest retrieved from reference TRBV9 and TRBJ1-1, is DSGVTQTPKHLITATGQRVTLRCSPRSGDLSVYWYQQSLDQGLQFLIQYYNGEERAKGNILERFSAQQFPDLHSELNLSSLELGDSALYFCASSPPGNLNTEAFFGQGTRLTVV.

V is TRBV6-1 and J is TRBJ2-3; TCRdb's assignment of TRBD2 cannot be checked, as there is no DNA. The length of the CDR3 is 18 residues. Germline V CDR1 and CDR2: MNHNS, SASEGT. The CDR3 loop reads CASRDSGTSGGVTDTQYF.

This chain connects TRBV6-1 to TRBJ2-6; TCRdb outputs TRBD1, but without DNA this stays unchecked. The CDR3 covers 17 residues. Germline lookup yields CDR1 MNHNS and CDR2 SASEGT. The CDR3 reads CASSEGQGNSGANVLTF.

The gene calls are TRBV28 and TRBJ2-6; without DNA, the TCRdb call of TRBD1 cannot be checked. CDR3 length: 15 amino acids. Germline V gene data show CDR1 as MDHEN and CDR2 as SYDVKM. CDR3 sequence: CASSPPGRGANVLTF. Filled out from reference TRBV28 and TRBJ2-6, the complete variable domain reads DVKVTQSSRYLVKRTGEKVFLECVQDMDHENMFWYRQDPGLGLRLIYFSYDVKMKEKGDIPEGYSVSREKKERFSLILESASTNQTSMYLCASSPPGRGANVLTFGAGSRLTVL.

This chain's CDR3 is CASSLDGFSYNEQFF. The chain links TRBV7-9 to TRBJ2-1. Germline assignment: CDR1 SEHNR and CDR2 FQNEAQ (reference sequence). CDR3 length: 15 residues.

V usage is TRBV21-1 and J usage is TRBJ1-2; TCRdb's D call, TRBD1, is unchecked because there is no DNA. TRBV21-1 is termed a pseudogene. The CDR3 runs to 13 residues. The chain's CDR3 is CASTGTLYYGYTF.

J is TRBJ2-1 and V is TRBV29-1; checking the TCRdb D call of TRBD1 is not possible without DNA. The CDR3 sequence is 12 residues long. Germline V CDR1 and CDR2: SQVTM, ANQGSEA. The CDR3 region is CSVGQVYNEQFF.

This CDR3 is CASSVGEDPAKNIQYF. The chain uses TRBV9 and TRBJ2-4; TCRdb reports TRBD2, a call that lacks DNA to check it against. The CDR3 sequence is 16 residues long. Germline V gene data show CDR1 as SGDLS and CDR2 as YYNGEE.

The J gene is TRBJ2-7, the V gene TRBV5-1; TCRdb proposes TRBD1, but this gene call is untestable without DNA. This CDR3 region has 16 residues. Germline CDR1 SGHRS, CDR2 YFSETQ. CDR3 residues: CASSATPGQGPSEQYF.

The chain uses TRBV11-1 and TRBJ2-3; the TRBD2 assignment by TCRdb is unverifiable without DNA. The CDR3 consists of 18 residues. Per the germline V gene, CDR1 is SGHAT and CDR2 is FQDESV (reference sequence). CDR3 amino acids: CASSLASSGRASTDTQYF.

This chain joins TRBV5-4 and TRBJ1-1. This CDR3 spans 13 amino acids. Germline V gene lookup returns CDR1 SGHNT and CDR2 YYREEE (reference sequence). CDR3: CASSYQGGTEAFF.

This sequence joins TRBV30 and TRBJ1-4; TCRdb picks TRBD1, but there is no DNA to check that call. Per germline, CDR1 GTSNPN and CDR2 SVGIG (reference sequence). This CDR3 region has 15 residues. The CDR3 loop is CAWSVWGRSQEKLFF.

The chain uses TRBV5-6 and TRBJ1-6; TCRdb names TRBD1, which stays unverified in the absence of DNA. Germline CDR1 SGHDT, CDR2 YYEEEE. This CDR3 is 15 amino acids long. The CDR3 sequence: CARSRGTGGGSPLHF.

This rearrangement joins TRBV15 to TRBJ2-6. The CDR3 loop spans 18 amino acids. From germline, CDR1 is LNHNV and CDR2 YYDKDF (reference sequence). The CDR3 loop is CATSRGPSDSSGANVLTF.

The chain joins TRBV29-1 to TRBJ2-6; TCRdb picks TRBD1, but there is no DNA to check that call. Germline V gene data show CDR1 as SQVTM and CDR2 as ANQGSEA. This CDR3 contains 15 residues. The CDR3 region is CSVTDGASGANVLTF.

The V and J genes are TRBV2 and TRBJ1-2. Per germline, CDR1 SNHLY and CDR2 FYNNEI. This CDR3 contains 12 residues. The CDR3 spells CASSAGNYGYTF.